Listed below are T cell receptor beta chains from one sample, sequenced in a study of OX40 agonist ivuxolimab in advanced cancers. Method: immunoSEQ multiplex PCR; TCRdb's copy keeps in-frame clones and lacks some. The sample gives 70,000 to 80,000 clones, roughly 93% of which show up once; roughly 14% is in the top ten. Specimen: CD4+ or CD8+ T cells sorted from blood, collected in a trial of the OX40 agonist ivuxolimab. These receptors were taken from an adult with an advanced solid tumor such as melanoma, head and neck, liver or kidney cancer. Both conserved end residues are part of each CDR3. A D gene is named only where the DNA matches it firmly. Not every row has a clone size; where given, it reads once, few, many or a size class.

clone_size: NA
v_call: TRBV28
d_call: NA
j_call: TRBJ1-1
cdr3_nt: TGTGCCAGCAGTTTAAGAGGGGTGGGCACTGAAGCTTTCTTT
cdr3_aa: CASSLRGVGTEAFF

clone_size: NA
v_call: TRBV7-6
d_call: TRBD1
j_call: TRBJ2-2
cdr3_nt: TGTGCCAGCAGTTTCTGGGTAGAGACAGGGTCACCCGGGGAGCTGTTTTTT
cdr3_aa: CASSFWVETGSPGELFF

clone_size: once
v_call: TRBV27
d_call: TRBD1
j_call: TRBJ2-5
cdr3_nt: TGTGCCAGCAGTTCACCAGGGGGCGCGAAGACCCAGTACTTC
cdr3_aa: CASSSPGGAKTQYF

clone_size: NA
v_call: TRBV29-1
d_call: NA
j_call: TRBJ1-1
cdr3_nt: TGCAGCGTTGAAGGCGCGGGCCGCGGGGATTTCTTT
cdr3_aa: CSVEGAGRGDFF

clone_size: NA
v_call: TRBV19
d_call: TRBD1
j_call: TRBJ1-5
cdr3_nt: TGTGCCAGTAGTATAGATGGGGACAGGGACCCATATAGCAATCAGCCCCAGCATTTT
cdr3_aa: CASSIDGDRDPYSNQPQHF

clone_size: NA
v_call: TRBV29-1
d_call: NA
j_call: TRBJ1-2
cdr3_nt: TGCAGCGCCACCGTCGCAGACGGAGACGGCTACACCTTC
cdr3_aa: CSATVADGDGYTF

clone_size: once
v_call: TRBV5-4
d_call: TRBD2
j_call: TRBJ2-1
cdr3_nt: TGTGCCAGCAGCTCAAGCGGGACCTCCTACAATGAGCAGTTCTTC
cdr3_aa: CASSSSGTSYNEQFF

clone_size: NA
v_call: TRBV28
d_call: NA
j_call: TRBJ2-2
cdr3_nt: TGTGCCAGCAGCGGGACCGGGGAGCTGTTTTTT
cdr3_aa: CASSGTGELFF

clone_size: NA
v_call: TRBV4-3
d_call: TRBD2
j_call: TRBJ2-7
cdr3_nt: TGCGCCAGCAGCCAAGATCTGGGCGGGAGGTCCCTTTACTACGAGCAGTACTTC
cdr3_aa: CASSQDLGGRSLYYEQYF

clone_size: NA
v_call: TRBV6-5
d_call: NA
j_call: TRBJ2-2
cdr3_nt: TGTGCCAGCAGTTACCTTCTACAGGGCCCCGGGGAGCTGTTTTTT
cdr3_aa: CASSYLLQGPGELFF

clone_size: NA
v_call: TRBV4-1
d_call: TRBD2
j_call: TRBJ2-5
cdr3_nt: TGCGCCAGCAGCCAAGTACTAGCGGGGCAAGAGACCCAGTACTTC
cdr3_aa: CASSQVLAGQETQYF

clone_size: NA
v_call: TRBV19
d_call: NA
j_call: TRBJ1-1
cdr3_nt: TGTGCCAGTAGTATAGGAGCGACCACTGAAGCTTTCTTT
cdr3_aa: CASSIGATTEAFF

clone_size: once
v_call: TRBV18
d_call: TRBD1
j_call: TRBJ2-1
cdr3_nt: TGTGCCAGCTCACCACCCCAGACAGGGCTAGATGAGCAGTTCTTC
cdr3_aa: CASSPPQTGLDEQFF

clone_size: NA
v_call: TRBV27
d_call: NA
j_call: TRBJ2-1
cdr3_nt: TGTGCCAGCAGTCCGTGGACAGCGAGCTCCTACAATGAGCAGTTCTTC
cdr3_aa: CASSPWTASSYNEQFF

clone_size: NA
v_call: TRBV7-2
d_call: TRBD1
j_call: TRBJ2-7
cdr3_nt: TGTGCCAGCAGCTTAGGGGTGGGCAGGGGGCACGAGCAGTACTTC
cdr3_aa: CASSLGVGRGHEQYF

clone_size: NA
v_call: TRBV29-1
d_call: NA
j_call: TRBJ2-7
cdr3_nt: TGCAGCGTTGAAGGGCGGGGTAAAAGGAACGAGCAGTACTTC
cdr3_aa: CSVEGRGKRNEQYF

clone_size: NA
v_call: TRBV14
d_call: NA
j_call: TRBJ2-7
cdr3_nt: TGTGCCAGCAGCCAAGATAAATTGGGGCGCGAGCAGTACTTC
cdr3_aa: CASSQDKLGREQYF

clone_size: NA
v_call: TRBV27
d_call: TRBD1
j_call: TRBJ1-1
cdr3_nt: TGTGCCAGCAGTCCCGGGACAGGGAGACGCACTGAAGCTTTCTTT
cdr3_aa: CASSPGTGRRTEAFF

clone_size: NA
v_call: TRBV28
d_call: NA
j_call: TRBJ1-5
cdr3_nt: TGTGCCAGCAGTTTTTTGAGGGCGGGTGGCAATCAGCCCCAGCATTTT
cdr3_aa: CASSFLRAGGNQPQHF

clone_size: NA
v_call: TRBV25-1
d_call: TRBD1
j_call: TRBJ1-1
cdr3_nt: TGTGCCAGCAGTGAGCGGGTCTACAGGGGGCGGGACACTGAAGCTTTCTTT
cdr3_aa: CASSERVYRGRDTEAFF

clone_size: NA
v_call: TRBV19
d_call: NA
j_call: TRBJ1-2
cdr3_nt: TGTGCCAGTAAAGGGCCCGGGACAAACCACTATGGCTACACCTTC
cdr3_aa: CASKGPGTNHYGYTF

clone_size: NA
v_call: TRBV10-3
d_call: NA
j_call: TRBJ2-7
cdr3_nt: TGTGCCATCAGTGAGTCGGGTGGGAACGAGCAGTACTTC
cdr3_aa: CAISESGGNEQYF

clone_size: NA
v_call: TRBV18
d_call: TRBD1
j_call: TRBJ2-7
cdr3_nt: TGTGCCAGCTCACCTCCACCTTATGGGACAGGACGGTCTTACGAGCAGTACTTC
cdr3_aa: CASSPPPYGTGRSYEQYF